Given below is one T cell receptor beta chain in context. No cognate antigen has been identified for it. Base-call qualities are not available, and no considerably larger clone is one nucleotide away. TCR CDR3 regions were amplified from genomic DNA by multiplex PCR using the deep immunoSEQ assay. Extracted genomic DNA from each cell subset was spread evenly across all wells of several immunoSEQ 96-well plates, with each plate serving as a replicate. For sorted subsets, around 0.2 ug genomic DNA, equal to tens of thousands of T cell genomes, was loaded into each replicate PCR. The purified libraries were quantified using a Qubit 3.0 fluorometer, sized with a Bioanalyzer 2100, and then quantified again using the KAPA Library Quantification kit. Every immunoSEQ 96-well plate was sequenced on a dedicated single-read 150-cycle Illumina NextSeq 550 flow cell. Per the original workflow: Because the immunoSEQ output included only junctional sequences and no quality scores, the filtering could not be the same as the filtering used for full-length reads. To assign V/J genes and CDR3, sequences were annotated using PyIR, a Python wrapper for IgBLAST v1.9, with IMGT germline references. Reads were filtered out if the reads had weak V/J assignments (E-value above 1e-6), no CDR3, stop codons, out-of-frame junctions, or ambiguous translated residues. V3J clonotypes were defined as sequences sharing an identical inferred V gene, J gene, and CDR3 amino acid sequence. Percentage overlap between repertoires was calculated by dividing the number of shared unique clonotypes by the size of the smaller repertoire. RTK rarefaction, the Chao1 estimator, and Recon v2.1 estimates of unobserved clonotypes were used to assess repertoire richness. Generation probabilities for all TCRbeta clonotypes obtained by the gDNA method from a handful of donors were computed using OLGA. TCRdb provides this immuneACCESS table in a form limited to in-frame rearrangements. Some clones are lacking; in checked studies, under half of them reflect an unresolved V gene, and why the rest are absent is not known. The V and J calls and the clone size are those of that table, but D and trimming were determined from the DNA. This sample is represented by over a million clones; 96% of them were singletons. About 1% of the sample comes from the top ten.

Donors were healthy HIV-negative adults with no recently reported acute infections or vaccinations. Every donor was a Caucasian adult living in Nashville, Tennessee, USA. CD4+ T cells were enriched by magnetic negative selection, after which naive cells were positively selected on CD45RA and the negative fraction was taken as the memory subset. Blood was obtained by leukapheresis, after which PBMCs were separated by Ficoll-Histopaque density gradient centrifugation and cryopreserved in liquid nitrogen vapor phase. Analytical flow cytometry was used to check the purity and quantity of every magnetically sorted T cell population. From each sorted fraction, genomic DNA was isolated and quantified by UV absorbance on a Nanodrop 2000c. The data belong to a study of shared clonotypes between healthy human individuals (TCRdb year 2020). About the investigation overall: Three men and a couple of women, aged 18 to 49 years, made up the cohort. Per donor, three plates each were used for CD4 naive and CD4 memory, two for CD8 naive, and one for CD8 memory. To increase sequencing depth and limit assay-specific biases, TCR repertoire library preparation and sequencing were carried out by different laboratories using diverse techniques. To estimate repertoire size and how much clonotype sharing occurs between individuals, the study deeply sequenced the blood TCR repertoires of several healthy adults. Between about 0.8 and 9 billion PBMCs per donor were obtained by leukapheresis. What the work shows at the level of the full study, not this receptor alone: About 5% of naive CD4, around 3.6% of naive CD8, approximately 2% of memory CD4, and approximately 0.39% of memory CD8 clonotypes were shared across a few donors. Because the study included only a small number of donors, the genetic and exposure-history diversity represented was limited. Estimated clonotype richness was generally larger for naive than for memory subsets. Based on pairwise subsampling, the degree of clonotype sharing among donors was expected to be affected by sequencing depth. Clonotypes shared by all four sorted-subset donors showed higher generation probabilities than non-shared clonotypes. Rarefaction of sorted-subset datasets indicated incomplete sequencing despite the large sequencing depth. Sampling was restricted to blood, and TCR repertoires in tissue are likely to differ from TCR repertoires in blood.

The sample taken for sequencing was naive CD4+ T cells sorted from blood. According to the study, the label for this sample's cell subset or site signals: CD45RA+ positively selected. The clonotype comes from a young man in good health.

The DNA is as follows: TGTGCCAGCTCTCCTCGACTAGCGGAGGGGCGGGGCACAGATACGCAGTATTTT. It specifies CASSPRLAEGRGTDTQYF. The V and J segments used are TRBV18 and TRBJ2-3; 9 central nucleotides agree with TRBD2. The CDR3 holds 18 amino acids from the cysteine to the phenylalanine. The kept DNA is CDR3 alone, 54 bases in frame from the first base. V is pruned by 6 bases and J by 1 base, leaving 14 bases of the junction without a gene match. From a lookup of the germline V gene, CDR1 and CDR2 are KGHSH and LQKENI.